This T cell receptor beta chain was sequenced for a study of early T cells in non-severe SARS-CoV-2 infection. Across the whole study: Sequencing of unsorted whole blood was done on bulk RNA, leaving chains unpaired.

About this clonotype itself: Its matching antigen is unknown.

Individual cDNA molecules were tagged with unique molecular identifiers, the study reported. TCRdb passed the 5' RACE reads through MiXCR, listing each CDR3 protein once. Among about 50,000 distinct CDR3 sequences listed, approximately 15% were seen once. Overall study results and limits: Matching results from VDJdb favored anti-spike CD8 responses, leaving private and CD4 specificities undetected.

The CDR3 runs to 12 residues. The ends lost 8 bases at V and 10 bases at J; junction bases unmatched: 10. In germline, CDR1 is GTSNPN, CDR2 SVGIG (reference sequence). This specimen consisted of whole blood, obtained at baseline. The chain couples TRBV30 to TRBJ2-1; 8 bases fit TRBD1. This TCR derives from an adult who was a healthcare worker with PCR-confirmed SARS-CoV-2 infection or an uninfected control (not recorded which). Here the CDR3 DNA reads TGTGCCCTGAGGGACAGGACGACCGAGCAGTTCTTC. Translating gives CALRDRTTEQFF.